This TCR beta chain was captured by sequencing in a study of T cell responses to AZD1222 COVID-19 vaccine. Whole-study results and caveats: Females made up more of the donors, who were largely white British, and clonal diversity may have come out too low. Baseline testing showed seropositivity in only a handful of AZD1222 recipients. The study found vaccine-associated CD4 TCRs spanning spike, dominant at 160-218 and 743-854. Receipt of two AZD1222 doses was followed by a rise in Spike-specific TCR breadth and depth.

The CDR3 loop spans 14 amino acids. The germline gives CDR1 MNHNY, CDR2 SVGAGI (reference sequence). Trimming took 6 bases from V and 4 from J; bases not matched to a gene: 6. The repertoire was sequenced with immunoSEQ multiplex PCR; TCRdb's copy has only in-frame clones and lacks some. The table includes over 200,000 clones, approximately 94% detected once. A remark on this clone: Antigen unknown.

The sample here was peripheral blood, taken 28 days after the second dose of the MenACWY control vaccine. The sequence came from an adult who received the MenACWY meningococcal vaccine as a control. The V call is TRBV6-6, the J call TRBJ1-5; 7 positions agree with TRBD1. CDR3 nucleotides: TGTGCCAGCAGCCCATTGGACAGGAATCAGCCCCAGCATTTT. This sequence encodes CASSPLDRNQPQHF.